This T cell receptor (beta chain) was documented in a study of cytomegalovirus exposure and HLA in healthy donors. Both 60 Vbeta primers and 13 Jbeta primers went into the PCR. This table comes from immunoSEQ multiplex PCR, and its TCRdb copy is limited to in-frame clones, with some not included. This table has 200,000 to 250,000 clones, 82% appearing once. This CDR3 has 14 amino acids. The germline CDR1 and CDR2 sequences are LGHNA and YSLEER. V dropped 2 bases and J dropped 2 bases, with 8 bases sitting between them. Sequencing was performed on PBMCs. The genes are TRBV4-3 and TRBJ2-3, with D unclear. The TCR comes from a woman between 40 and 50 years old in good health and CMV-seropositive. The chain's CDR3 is CASSQTDNTDTQYF. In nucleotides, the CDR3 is TGCGCCAGCAGCCAAACTGATAACACAGATACGCAGTATTTT.